Listed here are 21 T cell receptor beta chains from one sample, sequenced in a study of control samples from healthy donors and cancer patients. Data came from immunoSEQ multiplex PCR; TCRdb stores just in-frame clones and leaves some out. Among about 98,000 clones listed, 82% were seen once. Sequencing used blood. Receptors originate from a man in his 60s in good health.

The chain employs TRBV24-1 and TRBJ2-2; D is uncertain. CDR3 length: 13 residues. V was trimmed by 5 bases and J by 6 bases, leaving 9 bases between them. Germline CDR1 is KGHDR and CDR2 is SFDVKD. CDR3 sequence reads: CATSVPPSGELFF. CDR3 DNA: TGTGCCACCAGTGTCCCCCCCTCCGGGGAGCTGTTTTTT.

This sequence joins TRBV7-9 and TRBJ1-6; the match to TRBD1 covers 7 bases. The junction had 7 bases not matched to a gene; V was cut back by 6 bases and J by 8 bases. Germline assignment: CDR1 SEHNR and CDR2 FQNEAQ (reference sequence). The CDR3 is made up of 14 amino acids. The CDR3, as DNA: TGTGCCAGCAGTCCGCAGGGGGAACATTCACCCCTCCACTTT. It is translated as CASSPQGEHSPLHF.

DNA for the CDR3: TGTGCCAGCAGTGCTAGGGGAGGGGATGGCTACACCTTC. Encoded protein: CASSARGGDGYTF. The gene calls are TRBV28 and TRBJ1-2; D is perhaps TRBD1 (5 bases). Trimming cost V 5 bases and J 6 bases, with 13 bases left between them. CDR1 and CDR2 from the germline V gene are MDHEN and SYDVKM. The CDR3 loop spans 13 amino acids.

The chain employs TRBV23-1 and TRBJ2-1, with TRBD1 identical over 8 bases. Being an ORF, TRBV23-1 has a function that is uncertain. The ends lost 5 bases at V and 8 bases at J; junction bases unmatched: 14. The CDR3 spans 16 residues. The CDR3 nucleotides read TGCGCCAGCAGTGCCCCGCCCGACAGGGGCCGTGATGAGCAGTTCTTC. Translated, it gives CASSAPPDRGRDEQFF.

This chain joins TRBV7-2 and TRBJ1-6, with a possible D match to TRBD1 (5 bases). Germline V lookup: CDR1 SGHTA, CDR2 FQGNSA. The CDR3 covers 14 residues. V was cut by 5 bases and J by 10 bases, with 15 bases left in between. The CDR3 DNA reads TGTGCCAGCAGCACTTCCGGGGGAGGATCACCCCTCCACTTT. This gives the protein CASSTSGGGSPLHF.

The chain links TRBV24-1 to TRBJ2-5, with 7 bases aligning to TRBD1. Germline CDR1 is KGHDR and CDR2 is SFDVKD. The CDR3 consists of 13 residues. The V and J ends lost 5 bases and 1 base, in that order; junction bases with no gene match: 0. CDR3 sequence: CATSGTGQETQYF. CDR3 DNA: TGTGCCACCAGTGGGACAGGCCAAGAGACCCAGTACTTC.

The chain recombines TRBV10-3 with TRBJ2-1, with 7 bases identical to TRBD2. The CDR3 loop spans 13 amino acids. Trimming took 0 bases from V and 13 from J; bases not matched to a gene: 6. Germline V CDR1 and CDR2: ENHRY, SYGVKD. The DNA for the CDR3 is TGTGCCATCAGTGAGTCCTCTAGCGGCGGTCAGTTCTTC. Its translation: CAISESSSGGQFF.

This chain joins TRBV29-1 and TRBJ2-7; no definite D call. The CDR3 loop spans 13 amino acids. CDR1 is SQVTM, CDR2 ANQGSEA, per germline. V lost 7 bases, J lost 1 base, and 14 bases lay in between. The CDR3 loop is CSADLAGSYEQYF. CDR3 bases: TGCAGCGCCGACCTGGCCGGTTCCTACGAGCAGTACTTC.

This clone appeared a few times. The chain recombines TRBV19 with TRBJ1-4, with 7 bases lining up with TRBD1. The CDR3 totals 14 residues. V dropped 3 bases and J dropped 12; count of bases not matched to a gene: 10. Germline values: CDR1 LNHDA, CDR2 SQIVND (reference sequence). The CDR3 coding sequence is TGTGCCAGTAGTATCGGGACAGTGGCCTCGGAACTGTTTTTT. Its protein product is CASSIGTVASELFF.

The chain combines TRBV7-2 with TRBJ2-1; D perhaps matches TRBD2 (6 bases). Deletions cut 5 bases from V and 5 bases from J, with 22 bases between. The CDR3 sequence is 17 residues long. CDR1 and CDR2 (germline): SGHTA, FQGNSA. DNA for the CDR3: TGTGCCAGCAGCCTGAGACTACGGGGGAGTACGGACAATGAGCAGTTCTTC. This encodes CASSLRLRGSTDNEQFF.

This clone was counted once. This chain connects TRBV6-5 to TRBJ2-5; D is undetermined. The V and J ends lost 4 bases and 0 bases respectively, with 6 bases between them. Germline lookup yields CDR1 MNHEY and CDR2 SVGAGI. This CDR3 spans 13 amino acids. For the CDR3, the DNA is TGTGCCAGCAGTTTTAACTACCAAGAGACCCAGTACTTC. Encoded protein: CASSFNYQETQYF.

This chain connects TRBV5-5 to TRBJ2-7; tentatively, D is TRBD2 (6 bases). The CDR3 runs to 15 residues. Germline values: CDR1 SGHKS, CDR2 YYEKEE (reference sequence). Trimming removed 3 bases from V and 5 bases from J, with 18 bases in between. CDR3 nucleotide sequence: TGTGCCAGCAGCTACCCCCCCACTAGCCCAGACGAGCAGTACTTC. Amino acids: CASSYPPTSPDEQYF.

The chain uses TRBV19 and TRBJ2-7, with D perhaps being TRBD1 or TRBD2 (5 bases each). The CDR3 spans 14 residues. V was cut by 6 bases and J by 5 bases, with 17 bases left in between. The germline CDR1 and CDR2 sequences are LNHDA and SQIVND (reference sequence). The CDR3 DNA follows: TGTGCCAGTAGCCGGGAAAAGGGGTCCCACGAGCAGTACTTC. Translating it yields CASSREKGSHEQYF.

The chain combines TRBV19 with TRBJ2-5; D might be TRBD1 or TRBD2, each matching 5 bases. The V and J ends lost 5 bases and 5 bases respectively, with 15 bases between them. Germline assignment: CDR1 LNHDA and CDR2 SQIVND (reference sequence). The CDR3 has 14 amino acids. The CDR3 sequence: CASSSTGTSETQYF. The DNA of the CDR3 is TGTGCCAGTAGTTCAACCGGGACCTCGGAGACCCAGTACTTC.

This clone was counted a single time. The rearrangement joins TRBV9 to TRBJ2-3; D possibly corresponds to TRBD2 (6 bases). Germline V gene sequence: CDR1 SGDLS, CDR2 YYNGEE. CDR3 length: 13 amino acids. Trimming cost V 4 bases and J 4 bases, with 10 bases left between them. The CDR3 nucleotides are TGTGCCAGCAGCAGGGACTTAGCAGATACGCAGTATTTT. Protein: CASSRDLADTQYF.

This rearrangement joins TRBV28 to TRBJ2-5; possibly TRBD2 for D (5 bases). This CDR3 is built from 14 residues. Germline V gene lookup returns CDR1 MDHEN and CDR2 SYDVKM. The germline V and J ends were trimmed by 7 bases and 5 bases, with 17 bases remaining between them. Here the CDR3 DNA reads TGTGCCAGCACCATCTCGGGGTTCACCGAGACCCAGTACTTC. The encoded protein is CASTISGFTETQYF.

This chain links TRBV25-1 with TRBJ1-4, with 7 bases matching TRBD1. The CDR3 is made up of 15 amino acids. V was pared by 4 bases and J by 8 bases, with 10 bases of the junction left unmatched. The germline V gene encodes CDR1 MGHDK and CDR2 SYGVNS. This CDR3 is CASSVDRAWGEKLFF. The CDR3 DNA reads TGTGCCAGCAGTGTCGACAGGGCGTGGGGGGAAAAACTGTTTTTT.

The rearrangement uses TRBV10-3 and TRBJ2-1; 10 nucleotides align to TRBD2. Per the germline V gene, CDR1 is ENHRY and CDR2 is SYGVKD. The CDR3 has 16 amino acids. The junction had 9 bases not matched to a gene; V was cut back by 7 bases and J by 3 bases. CDR3 loop: CAITRETSGLYNEQFF. The CDR3 bases are TGTGCCATCACCCGGGAGACTAGCGGGCTCTACAATGAGCAGTTCTTC.

This rearrangement joins TRBV7-2 to TRBJ1-1; TRBD1 agrees at 7 bases. The CDR3 is made up of 15 amino acids. Germline values: CDR1 SGHTA, CDR2 FQGNSA. V shed 0 bases, J shed 0 bases, and the junction held 1 base outside the gene matches. The CDR3 protein is CASSLATGVNTEAFF. In nucleotides, the CDR3 is TGTGCCAGCAGCTTAGCAACAGGGGTGAACACTGAAGCTTTCTTT.

DNA for the CDR3: TGTGCCATCAGTGAGTCGCCCCATAGCAATCAGCCCCAGCATTTT. Its protein is CAISESPHSNQPQHF. The chain links TRBV10-3 to TRBJ1-5, with D unresolved. Trimming pared 0 bases from V and 0 bases from J, leaving 6 bases between. The CDR3 has 15 residues. Germline values: CDR1 ENHRY, CDR2 SYGVKD.

The chain has TRBV2 and TRBJ1-1; 7 nucleotides match TRBD1. The CDR3 has 13 residues. Germline V lookup: CDR1 SNHLY, CDR2 FYNNEI. With V trimmed by 7 bases and J by 4 bases, 6 bases remained unmatched. CDR3 coding DNA: TGTGCCAGCACTCAGGGGGAAGGCACTGAAGCTTTCTTT. Protein: CASTQGEGTEAFF.